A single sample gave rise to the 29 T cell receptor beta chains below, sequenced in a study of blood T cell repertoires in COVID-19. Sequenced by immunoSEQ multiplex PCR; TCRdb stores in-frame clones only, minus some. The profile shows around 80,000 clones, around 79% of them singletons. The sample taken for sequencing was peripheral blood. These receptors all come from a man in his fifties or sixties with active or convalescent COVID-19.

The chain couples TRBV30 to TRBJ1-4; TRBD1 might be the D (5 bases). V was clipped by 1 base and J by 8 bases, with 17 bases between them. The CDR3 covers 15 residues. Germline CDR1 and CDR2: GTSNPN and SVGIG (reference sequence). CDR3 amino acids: CAWSGSFGRGEKLFF. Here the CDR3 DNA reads TGTGCCTGGAGTGGGAGCTTCGGCCGGGGGGAAAAACTGTTTTTT.

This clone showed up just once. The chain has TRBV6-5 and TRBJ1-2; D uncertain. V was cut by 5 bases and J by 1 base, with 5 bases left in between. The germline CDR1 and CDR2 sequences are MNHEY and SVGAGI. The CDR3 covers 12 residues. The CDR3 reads CASSPNNYGYTF. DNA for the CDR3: TGTGCCAGCAGTCCCAATAACTATGGCTACACCTTC.

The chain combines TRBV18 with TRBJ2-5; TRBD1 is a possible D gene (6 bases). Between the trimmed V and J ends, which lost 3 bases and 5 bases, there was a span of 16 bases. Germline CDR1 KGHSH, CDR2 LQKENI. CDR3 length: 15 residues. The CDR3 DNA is TGTGCCAGCTCACCTCACGAGGGGGAGTTGGAGACCCAGTACTTC. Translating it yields CASSPHEGELETQYF.

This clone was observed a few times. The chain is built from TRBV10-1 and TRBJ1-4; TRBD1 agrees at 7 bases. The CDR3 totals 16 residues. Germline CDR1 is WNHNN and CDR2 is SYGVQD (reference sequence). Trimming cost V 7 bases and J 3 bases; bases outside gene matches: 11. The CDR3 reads CASITCGDRPNEKLFF. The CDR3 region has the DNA TGCGCCAGCATCACTTGTGGGGACAGACCTAATGAAAAACTGTTTTTT.

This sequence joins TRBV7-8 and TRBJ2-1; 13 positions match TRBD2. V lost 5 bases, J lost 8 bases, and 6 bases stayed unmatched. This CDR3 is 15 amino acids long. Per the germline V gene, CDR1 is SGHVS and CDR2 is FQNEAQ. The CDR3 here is CASSPTSGGAHEQFF. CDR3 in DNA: TGTGCCAGCAGCCCAACTAGCGGGGGGGCCCATGAGCAGTTCTTC. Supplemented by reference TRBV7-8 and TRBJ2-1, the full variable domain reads GAGVSQSPRYKVAKRGQDVALRCDPISGHVSLFWYQQALGQGPEFLTYFQNEAQLDKSGLPSDRFFAERPEGSVSTLKIQRTQQEDSAVYLCASSPTSGGAHEQFFGPGTRLTVL.

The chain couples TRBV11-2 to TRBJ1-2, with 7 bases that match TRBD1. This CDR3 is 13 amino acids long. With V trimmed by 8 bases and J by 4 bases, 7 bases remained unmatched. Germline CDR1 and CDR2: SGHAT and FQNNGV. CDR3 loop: CASAKGAGYGYTF. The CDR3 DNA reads TGTGCCAGCGCAAAGGGGGCGGGCTATGGCTACACCTTC.

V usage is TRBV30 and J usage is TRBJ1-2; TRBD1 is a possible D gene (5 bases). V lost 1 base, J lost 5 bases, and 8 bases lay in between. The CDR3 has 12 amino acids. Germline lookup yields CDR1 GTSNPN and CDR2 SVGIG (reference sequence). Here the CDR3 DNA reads TGTGCCTGGAGTGGACAGAGGTATGGCTACACCTTC. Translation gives CAWSGQRYGYTF.

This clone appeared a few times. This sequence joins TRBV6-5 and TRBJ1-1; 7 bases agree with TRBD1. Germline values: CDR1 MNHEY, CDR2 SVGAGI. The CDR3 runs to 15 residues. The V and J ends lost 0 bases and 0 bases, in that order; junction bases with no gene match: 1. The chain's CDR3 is CASSYSGQLNTEAFF. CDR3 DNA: TGTGCCAGCAGTTACTCGGGACAGCTGAACACTGAAGCTTTCTTT.

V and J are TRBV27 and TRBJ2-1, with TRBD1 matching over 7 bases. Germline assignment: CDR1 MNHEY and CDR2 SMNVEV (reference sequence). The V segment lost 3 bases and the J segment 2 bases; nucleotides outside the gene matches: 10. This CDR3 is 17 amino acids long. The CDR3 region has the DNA TGTGCCAGCAGTTTCCGGACAGGACTTACCACCTACAATGAGCAGTTCTTC. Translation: CASSFRTGLTTYNEQFF.

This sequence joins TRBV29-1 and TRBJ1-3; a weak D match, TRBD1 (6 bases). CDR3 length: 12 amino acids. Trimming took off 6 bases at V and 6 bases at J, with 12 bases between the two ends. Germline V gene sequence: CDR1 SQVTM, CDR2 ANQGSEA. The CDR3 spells CSVRTDANTIYF. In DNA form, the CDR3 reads TGCAGCGTAAGGACAGACGCAAACACCATATATTTT.

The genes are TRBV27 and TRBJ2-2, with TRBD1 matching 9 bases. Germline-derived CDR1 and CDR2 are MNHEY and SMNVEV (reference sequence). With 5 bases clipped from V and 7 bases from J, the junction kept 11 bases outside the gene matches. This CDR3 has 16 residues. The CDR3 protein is CASSRPGTGSIGELFF. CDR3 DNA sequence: TGTGCCAGCAGTCGTCCTGGGACAGGGAGCATCGGGGAGCTGTTTTTT.

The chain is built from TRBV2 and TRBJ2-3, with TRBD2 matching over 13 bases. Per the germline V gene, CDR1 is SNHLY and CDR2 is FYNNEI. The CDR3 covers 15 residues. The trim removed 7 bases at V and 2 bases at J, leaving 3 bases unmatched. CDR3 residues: CASTGLAGSTDTQYF. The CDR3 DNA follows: TGTGCCAGCACGGGACTAGCGGGGTCCACAGATACGCAGTATTTT.

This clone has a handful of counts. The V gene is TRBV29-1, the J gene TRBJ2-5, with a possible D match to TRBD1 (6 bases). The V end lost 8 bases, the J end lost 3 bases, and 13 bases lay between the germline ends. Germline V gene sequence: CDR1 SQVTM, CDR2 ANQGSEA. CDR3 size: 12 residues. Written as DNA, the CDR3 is TGCAGCTCCCTAGGGGGTGAAGAGACCCAGTACTTC. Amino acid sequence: CSSLGGEETQYF.

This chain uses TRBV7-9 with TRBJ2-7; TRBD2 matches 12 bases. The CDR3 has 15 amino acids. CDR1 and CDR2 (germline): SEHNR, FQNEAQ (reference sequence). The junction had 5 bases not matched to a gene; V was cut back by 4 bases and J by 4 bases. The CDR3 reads CASSSRTSGVYEQYF. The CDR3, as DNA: TGTGCCAGCAGCTCCCGGACTAGCGGGGTGTACGAGCAGTACTTC.

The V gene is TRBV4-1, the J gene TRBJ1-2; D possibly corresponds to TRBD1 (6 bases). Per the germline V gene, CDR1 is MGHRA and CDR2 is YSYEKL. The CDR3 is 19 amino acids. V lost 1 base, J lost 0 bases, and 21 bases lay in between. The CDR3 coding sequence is TGCGCCAGCAGCCAAGCACCGGGGACAACCTCCCCAGCTAACTATGGCTACACCTTC. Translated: CASSQAPGTTSPANYGYTF.

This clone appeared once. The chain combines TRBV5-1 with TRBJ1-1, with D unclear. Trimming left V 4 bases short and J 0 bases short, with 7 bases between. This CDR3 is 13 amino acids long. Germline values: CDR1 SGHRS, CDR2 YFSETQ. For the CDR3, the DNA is TGCGCCAGCAGCCCCGGGGTGAACACTGAAGCTTTCTTT. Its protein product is CASSPGVNTEAFF.

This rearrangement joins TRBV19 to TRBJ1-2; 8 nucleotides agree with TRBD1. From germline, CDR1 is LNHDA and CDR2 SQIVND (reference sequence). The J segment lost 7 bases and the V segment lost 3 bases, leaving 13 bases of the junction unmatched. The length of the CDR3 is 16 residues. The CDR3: CASSMGRAGGRAGYTF. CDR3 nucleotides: TGTGCCAGTAGTATGGGTCGGGCAGGGGGCCGAGCTGGCTACACCTTC.

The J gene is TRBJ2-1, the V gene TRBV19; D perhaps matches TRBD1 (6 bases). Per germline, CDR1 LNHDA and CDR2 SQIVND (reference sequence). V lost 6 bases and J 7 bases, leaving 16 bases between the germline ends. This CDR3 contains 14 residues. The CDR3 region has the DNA TGTGCCAGTAGGACGATAACAGGGAGAAATGAGCAGTTCTTC. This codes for CASRTITGRNEQFF.

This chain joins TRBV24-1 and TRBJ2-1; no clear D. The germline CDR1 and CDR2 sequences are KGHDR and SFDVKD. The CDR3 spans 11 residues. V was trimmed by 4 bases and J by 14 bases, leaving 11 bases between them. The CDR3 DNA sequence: TGTGCCACCAGTGACGGGTTAAGTGAGTTCTTC. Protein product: CATSDGLSEFF.

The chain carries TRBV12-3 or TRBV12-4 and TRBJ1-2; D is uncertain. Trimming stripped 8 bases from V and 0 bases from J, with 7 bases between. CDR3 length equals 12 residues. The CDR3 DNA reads TGTGCCAGCCACCTAGCTAACTATGGCTACACCTTC. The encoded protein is CASHLANYGYTF.

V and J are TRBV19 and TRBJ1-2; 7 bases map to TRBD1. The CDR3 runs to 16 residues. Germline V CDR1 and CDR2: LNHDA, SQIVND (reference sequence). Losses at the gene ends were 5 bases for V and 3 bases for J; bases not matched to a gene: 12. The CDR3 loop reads CASSEGWTGAYYGYTF. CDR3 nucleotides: TGTGCCAGTAGTGAGGGATGGACAGGCGCCTACTATGGCTACACCTTC.

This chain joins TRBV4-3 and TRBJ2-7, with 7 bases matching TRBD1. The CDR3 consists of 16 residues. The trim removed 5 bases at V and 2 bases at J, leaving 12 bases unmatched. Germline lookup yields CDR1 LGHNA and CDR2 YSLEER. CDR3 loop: CASSKAPGQGAYEQYF. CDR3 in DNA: TGCGCCAGCAGCAAGGCCCCGGGCCAGGGGGCCTACGAGCAGTACTTC.

CDR3 loop: CASSLGPGGGIDQPQHF. The CDR3 coding sequence is TGTGCCAGCAGCTTGGGGCCGGGAGGGGGTATCGATCAGCCCCAGCATTTT. This chain uses TRBV5-5 with TRBJ1-5, with D maybe TRBD1 (6 bases). V was pared by 0 bases and J by 5 bases, with 18 bases between. This CDR3 region has 17 residues. Looked up from germline, CDR1 is SGHKS and CDR2 is YYEKEE (reference sequence). The whole variable domain, filled in from reference TRBV5-5 and TRBJ1-5, reads DAGVTQSPTHLIKTRGQQVTLRCSPISGHKSVSWYQQVLGQGPQFIFQYYEKEERGRGNFPDRFSARQFPNYSSELNVNALLLGDSALYLCASSLGPGGGIDQPQHFGDGTRLSIL.

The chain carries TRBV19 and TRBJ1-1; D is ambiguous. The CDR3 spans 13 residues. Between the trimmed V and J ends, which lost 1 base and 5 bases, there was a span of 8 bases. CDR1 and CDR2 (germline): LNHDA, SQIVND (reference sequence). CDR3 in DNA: TGTGCCAGTAGTATAGCCGGACTAACTGAAGCTTTCTTT. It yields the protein CASSIAGLTEAFF.

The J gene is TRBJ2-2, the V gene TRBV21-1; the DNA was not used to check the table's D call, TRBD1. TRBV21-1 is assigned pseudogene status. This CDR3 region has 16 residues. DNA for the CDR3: TGTGCCAGCAGCAAAGGAACGACAGGCGGAGCCGGGGAGCTGTTTTTT. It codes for CASSKGTTGGAGELFF.

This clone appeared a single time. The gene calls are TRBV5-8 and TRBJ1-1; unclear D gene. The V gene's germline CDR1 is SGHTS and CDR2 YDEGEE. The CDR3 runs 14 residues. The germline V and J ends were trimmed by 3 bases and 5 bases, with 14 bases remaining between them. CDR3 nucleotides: TGTGCCAGCAGCTCTCCGCGGAGGTTGACTGAAGCTTTCTTT. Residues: CASSSPRRLTEAFF.

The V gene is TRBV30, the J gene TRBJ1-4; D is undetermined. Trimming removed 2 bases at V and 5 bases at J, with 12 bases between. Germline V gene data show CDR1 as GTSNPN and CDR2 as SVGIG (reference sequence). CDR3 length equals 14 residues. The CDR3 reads CAWSPGPENEKLFF. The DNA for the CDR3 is TGTGCCTGGAGTCCAGGCCCTGAGAATGAAAAACTGTTTTTT. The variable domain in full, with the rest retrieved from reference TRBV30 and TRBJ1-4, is SQTIHQWPATLVQPVGSPLSLECTVEGTSNPNLYWYRQAAGRGLQLLFYSVGIGQISSEVPQNLSASRPQDRQFILSSKKLLLSDSGFYLCAWSPGPENEKLFFGSGTQLSVL.

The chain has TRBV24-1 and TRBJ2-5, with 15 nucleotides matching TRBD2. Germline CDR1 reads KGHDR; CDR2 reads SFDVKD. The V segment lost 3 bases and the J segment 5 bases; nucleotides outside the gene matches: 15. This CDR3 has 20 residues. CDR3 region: CATSDPNTGEGTSGRETQYF. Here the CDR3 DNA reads TGTGCCACCAGTGATCCAAACACAGGGGAAGGGACTAGCGGGAGGGAGACCCAGTACTTC.

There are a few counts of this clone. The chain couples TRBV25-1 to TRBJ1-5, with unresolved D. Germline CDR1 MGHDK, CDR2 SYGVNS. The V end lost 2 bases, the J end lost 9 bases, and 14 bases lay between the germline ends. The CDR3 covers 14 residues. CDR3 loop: CASSEQAYQAPQHF. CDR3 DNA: TGTGCCAGCAGTGAACAGGCATACCAGGCGCCCCAGCATTTT.